This T cell receptor (beta chain) was obtained from a study of monozygotic twins with inflammatory bowel disease. TCRdb reprocessed the 5' RACE reads and reports one entry per CDR3 protein, with no DNA. Its table records over 350,000 distinct CDR3 sequences. The CDR3 totals 14 residues. Germline lookup yields CDR1 MDHEN and CDR2 SYDVKM. This clonotype was sampled from a human donor with ulcerative colitis or Crohn's disease, or a healthy co-twin of an affected twin (not recorded which). The V gene is TRBV28, the J gene TRBJ2-5; TCRdb gives TRBD1 as the D gene, but with no DNA this cannot be confirmed. The sequencing input was blood. The CDR3 loop is CASSPTGFQETQYF.